These 15 T cell receptor beta chains came from one sample sequenced in a study of OX40 agonist ivuxolimab in advanced cancers. Some clones are missing from TCRdb's copy, which holds only in-frame ones; the method was immunoSEQ multiplex PCR. The sample contains 65,000 to 90,000 clones, approximately 85% of which appear only once. The material was CD4+ or CD8+ T cells sorted from blood, obtained in a trial of the OX40 agonist ivuxolimab. These receptors were taken from an adult with an advanced solid tumor such as melanoma, head and neck, liver or kidney cancer.

This clone was seen just once. The chain couples TRBV6-5 to TRBJ2-7, with a weak D call TRBD2 (6 bases). Germline assignment: CDR1 MNHEY and CDR2 SVGAGI. The CDR3 sequence is 14 residues long. The V gene lost 6 bases and the J gene lost 4 bases, with 16 bases spanning the gap. The CDR3 DNA reads TGTGCCAGCAGCCCGACCCCCCGGGGGTACGAGCAGTACTTC. It translates to CASSPTPRGYEQYF.

The rearrangement joins TRBV6-5 to TRBJ1-2; D perhaps matches TRBD1 (5 bases). With 6 bases removed from V and 7 bases from J, the gap between germline ends came to 21 bases. In germline, CDR1 is MNHEY, CDR2 SVGAGI. The CDR3 runs to 15 residues. CDR3 bases: TGTGCCAGCAGAACACACGGGGCTACTTGGGTTGGCTACACCTTC. Its protein is CASRTHGATWVGYTF.

This sequence joins TRBV5-1 and TRBJ1-2; D not certain. Trimming shortened V by 0 bases and J by 4 bases, and 7 bases separated the two germline ends. This CDR3 region has 13 residues. Germline V gene sequence: CDR1 SGHRS, CDR2 YFSETQ. CDR3 protein: CASSLGASYGYTF. DNA of the CDR3: TGCGCCAGCAGCTTGGGTGCCAGCTATGGCTACACCTTC. The full variable domain, its missing parts supplied by reference TRBV5-1 and TRBJ1-2, is KAGVTQTPRYLIKTRGQQVTLSCSPISGHRSVSWYQQTPGQGLQFLFEYFSETQRNKGNFPGRFSGRQFSNSRSEMNVSTLELGDSALYLCASSLGASYGYTFGSGTRLTVV.

CDR3 sequence reads: CASSIDRGNTEAFF. The CDR3 coding sequence is TGCGCCAGCAGCATAGACAGGGGAAACACTGAAGCTTTCTTT. The chain couples TRBV5-1 to TRBJ1-1; 8 positions agree with TRBD1. The trim removed 4 bases at V and 2 bases at J, leaving 4 bases unmatched. Germline CDR1 reads SGHRS; CDR2 reads YFSETQ. This CDR3 spans 14 amino acids.

This sequence joins TRBV21-1 and TRBJ1-2; no DNA check was done on the table's D call, TRBD1. TRBV21-1 is annotated as a pseudogene. The CDR3 is 15 residues long. The CDR3 region has the DNA TGTGCCAGCAGCGCGGGGACAGTGTTGGAAATGGGCTACACCTTC. Protein: CASSAGTVLEMGYTF.

The table lists this clone with a few counts. The chain recombines TRBV7-3 with TRBJ1-2; TRBD1 matches 7 bases. The germline gives CDR1 SGHTA, CDR2 FQGTGA. The length of the CDR3 is 12 residues. The V and J ends lost 5 bases and 6 bases, in that order; junction bases with no gene match: 3. Written as DNA, the CDR3 is TGTGCCAGCAGCCCACAGGGGAATGGCTACACCTTC. Protein: CASSPQGNGYTF.

The chain couples TRBV7-2 to TRBJ1-5; D is perhaps TRBD1 (5 bases). The CDR3 runs 14 residues. V was shortened by 2 bases and J by 0 bases, with 5 bases between the two germline ends. Germline V gene sequence: CDR1 SGHTA, CDR2 FQGNSA. CDR3 coding DNA: TGTGCCAGCAGCTTACAGGGTAGCAATCAGCCCCAGCATTTT. Its protein product is CASSLQGSNQPQHF.

The chain recombines TRBV29-1 with TRBJ1-2; D unresolved. Looked up from germline, CDR1 is SQVTM and CDR2 is ANQGSEA. CDR3 length: 12 amino acids. V was cut by 2 bases and J by 8 bases, with 12 bases left in between. For the CDR3, the DNA is TGCAGCGTTGAATACAGTGTGGAGGGCTACACCTTC. Its translation: CSVEYSVEGYTF.

The chain is built from TRBV9 and TRBJ1-1, with 9 bases fitting TRBD1. Germline values: CDR1 SGDLS, CDR2 YYNGEE. This CDR3 is built from 15 residues. The V segment lost 0 bases and the J segment 5 bases; nucleotides outside the gene matches: 5. CDR3 DNA: TGTGCCAGCAGCGTAGGGACAGGGGCTAGGACTGAAGCTTTCTTT. Translation gives CASSVGTGARTEAFF.

For the CDR3, the DNA is TGTGCCAGCTCACCCGGACAGGGGCAGGTTGATCAGCCCCAGCATTTT. Encoded protein: CASSPGQGQVDQPQHF. This rearrangement joins TRBV18 to TRBJ1-5; 9 bases align to TRBD1. This CDR3 comprises 16 residues. J lost 5 bases, V lost 3 bases, and 8 bases had no gene match. CDR1 and CDR2 from the germline V gene are KGHSH and LQKENI.

The V and J genes are TRBV11-2 and TRBJ2-2, with 8 nucleotides matching TRBD2. Germline CDR1 is SGHAT and CDR2 is FQNNGV. This CDR3 is built from 15 residues. The junction had 5 bases not matched to a gene; V was cut back by 1 base and J by 7 bases. CDR3 protein: CASSLVRGAGGELFF. The CDR3 DNA follows: TGTGCCAGCAGCTTAGTGCGGGGGGCAGGCGGGGAGCTGTTTTTT.

The chain carries TRBV10-3 and TRBJ2-3; TRBD2 might be the D (5 bases). The CDR3 has 14 residues. V was pared by 6 bases and J by 7 bases, with 17 bases between. CDR1 and CDR2 (germline): ENHRY, SYGVKD. This chain's CDR3 is CAISDGVWGYTQYF. The CDR3 region has the DNA TGTGCCATCAGCGACGGGGTCTGGGGTTATACGCAGTATTTT.

The J gene is TRBJ2-1, the V gene TRBV4-3; possible D gene TRBD2, 6 bases. Germline CDR1 and CDR2: LGHNA and YSLEER. V was trimmed by 0 bases and J by 10 bases, leaving 10 bases between them. The CDR3 covers 13 residues. The CDR3: CASSQDPGREQFF. For the CDR3, the DNA is TGCGCCAGCAGCCAAGATCCTGGGAGGGAGCAGTTCTTC.

The chain joins TRBV7-2 to TRBJ1-3, with D possibly being TRBD1 (5 bases). CDR1 SGHTA and CDR2 FQGNSA come from the germline V gene. The V end lost 6 bases, the J end lost 4 bases, and 13 bases lay between the germline ends. The CDR3 totals 14 residues. The CDR3 is CASSDQGTGNTIYF. CDR3 sequence (DNA): TGTGCCAGCAGTGACCAGGGAACCGGAAACACCATATATTTT.

This rearrangement joins TRBV12-5 to TRBJ1-1; D possibly corresponds to TRBD1 (6 bases). V dropped 3 bases and J dropped 6 bases, with 11 bases sitting between them. CDR3 size: 13 residues. CDR1 is LGHNT and CDR2 is FRNRAP in the germline V gene. The CDR3 sequence: CASGLPNRAEAFF. In nucleotides, the CDR3 is TGTGCTAGTGGTTTACCCAACAGGGCTGAAGCTTTCTTT.